This T cell receptor beta chain came from a study of CD8+ T cells in alopecia areata. At the level of the study: Patients remained on tofacitinib for 6 to 18 months and then went 6 months without it.

Overall study findings and caveats: It was lesional scalp, especially alopecia totalis/universalis, that showed higher clonality than normal scalp.

A word on this clone: The target antigen is unknown.

Extracted RNA was reverse transcribed, and the resulting cDNA served as sequencing template. Method: immunoSEQ multiplex PCR; TCRdb's copy keeps in-frame clones and lacks some. The sample lists 150,000 to 190,000 clones, approximately 53% occurring once. This receptor was identified in a human donor with alopecia areata. The source was CD8+ T cells sorted from blood, collected at week 0.

The CDR3, as DNA: TGTGCCAGCAGTGAGGCTTGGGAGACCCAGTACTTC. It codes for CASSEAWETQYF. The chain uses TRBV25-1 and TRBJ2-5; D gene unclear. The CDR3 loop spans 12 amino acids. Trimming took off 3 bases at V and 5 bases at J, with 7 bases between the two ends. Germline loops: CDR1 MGHDK, CDR2 SYGVNS.